The clone carrying this TCR beta chain was counted ten times or more. Its antigen is still unknown. TCRdb's table, derived via immunoSEQ multiplex PCR, lists solely in-frame clones and lacks some. Of around 53,000 clones listed, under 80% are singletons. The data were taken from a study of PD-1 blockade in classical Hodgkin lymphoma. Study findings and constraints: The authors excluded patients who started nivolumab under 1 year after ASCT. Differences between repertoires have undefined causes, possibly disease activity or prior therapy. There was a significant rise in CD4+ TCR diversity by C4D1, with no such rise for CD8+.

The time point here: cycle 4 day 1 (C4D1), after more than five weeks of nivolumab. All patients relapsed after autologous stem cell transplantation, and brentuximab vedotin exposure varied. Germline V gene data show CDR1 as SQVTM and CDR2 as ANQGSEA. Trimming pared 7 bases from V and 0 bases from J, leaving 12 bases between. The CDR3 runs to 14 residues. The chain links TRBV29-1 to TRBJ1-4; TRBD1 is a possible D gene (5 bases). The source of this sequence is a human donor with classical Hodgkin lymphoma. Sample: peripheral blood mononuclear cells (PBMCs), taken before the fourth cycle of nivolumab. CDR3 DNA sequence: TGCAGCGCCAGGGAGGATTCAACTAATGAAAAACTGTTTTTT. This encodes CSAREDSTNEKLFF.